The 30 T cell receptor beta chains given below trace back to one sample, sequenced in a study of shared T cell receptors in the human thymus. Clones were sequenced by immunoSEQ multiplex PCR, and TCRdb holds only the in-frame ones, with some missing. The profile shows about 660,000 clones, roughly 90% of them singletons. These data were likewise used in another study, on human thymus T cells.

The sequencing input was thymocytes. Source of these receptors: a boy younger than two with a congenital heart defect.

The V and J genes are TRBV19 and TRBJ2-7, with D possibly being TRBD1 (6 bases). The germline V and J ends were trimmed by 3 bases and 3 bases, with 9 bases remaining between them. The germline gives CDR1 LNHDA, CDR2 SQIVND (reference sequence). The CDR3 covers 13 residues. DNA for the CDR3: TGTGCCAGTAGTATGGTACAGGGCTACGAGCAGTACTTC. It codes for CASSMVQGYEQYF. The complete variable domain, with remaining parts taken from reference TRBV19 and TRBJ2-7, reads DGGITQSPKYLFRKEGQNVTLSCEQNLNHDAMYWYRQDPGQGLRLIYYSQIVNDFQKGDIAEGYSVSREKKESFPLTVTSAQKNPTAFYLCASSMVQGYEQYFGPGTRLTVT.

The chain uses TRBV27 and TRBJ2-7, with 15 bases identical to TRBD2. This CDR3 spans 17 amino acids. J lost 2 bases, V lost 3 bases, and 5 bases had no gene match. CDR1 and CDR2 (germline): MNHEY, SMNVEV (reference sequence). The chain's CDR3 is CASSFRTSGRETYEQYF. For the CDR3, the DNA is TGTGCCAGCAGTTTCCGGACTAGCGGGAGGGAGACCTACGAGCAGTACTTC.

The chain carries TRBV5-1 and TRBJ2-5; 8 bases map to TRBD2. V shed 3 bases and J 5 bases; nucleotides not matched to a gene: 9. Germline V gene lookup returns CDR1 SGHRS and CDR2 YFSETQ. The CDR3 length is 15 residues. CDR3 coding DNA: TGCGCCAGCAGCTCCAGCGGGAGAGCCTGGGAGACCCAGTACTTC. Translation: CASSSSGRAWETQYF.

This clone was seen a few times. The chain has TRBV2 and TRBJ1-4; D may be TRBD1 (6 bases). V gave up 6 bases and J gave up 7 bases, with 27 bases separating them. This CDR3 contains 18 residues. Germline V CDR1 and CDR2: SNHLY, FYNNEI. The CDR3 region is CASSDLPALRGGGEKLFF. The CDR3, as DNA: TGTGCCAGCAGCGACCTACCTGCCCTCAGGGGAGGGGGTGAAAAACTGTTTTTT.

The chain couples TRBV7-9 to TRBJ2-3; TRBD1 matches at 9 bases. V trimming: 5 bases; J trimming: 2 bases; junction bases outside the gene matches: 8. Germline CDR1 SEHNR, CDR2 FQNEAQ (reference sequence). This CDR3 is built from 16 residues. DNA for the CDR3: TGTGCCAGCAGCATCAAACAGGGGGCGGCCACAGATACGCAGTATTTT. Translating it yields CASSIKQGAATDTQYF.

This clone was observed a handful of times. The chain joins TRBV29-1 to TRBJ2-1; 10 nucleotides agree with TRBD2. Germline V gene sequence: CDR1 SQVTM, CDR2 ANQGSEA. The CDR3 length is 20 residues. J was trimmed by 2 bases and V by 7 bases; bases with no gene match: 23. DNA of the CDR3: TGCAGCGCTAACCCTACCCATGACCCTGCCGGGACTAGCGCCTACAATGAGCAGTTCTTC. Translated: CSANPTHDPAGTSAYNEQFF.

This chain joins TRBV14 and TRBJ2-7; D may be TRBD1 (6 bases). CDR3 length equals 16 residues. Germline V lookup: CDR1 SGHDN, CDR2 FVKESK. Trimming shortened V by 0 bases and J by 6 bases, and 18 bases separated the two germline ends. The CDR3 DNA is TGTGCCAGCAGCCAAGACAGGGGCACAATCGGAGGCGAGCAGTACTTC. This encodes CASSQDRGTIGGEQYF.

The V call is TRBV5-1, the J call TRBJ2-7, with TRBD1 matching 12 bases. Germline CDR1 and CDR2: SGHRS and YFSETQ. Trimming cost V 4 bases and J 6 bases; bases outside gene matches: 8. This CDR3 has 15 residues. CDR3 nucleotide sequence: TGCGCCAGCAGCAGTGGGACAGGGGGCGGTCGCGAGCAGTACTTC. Translation: CASSSGTGGGREQYF. The entire variable domain, with the rest obtained from reference TRBV5-1 and TRBJ2-7, is as follows: KAGVTQTPRYLIKTRGQQVTLSCSPISGHRSVSWYQQTPGQGLQFLFEYFSETQRNKGNFPGRFSGRQFSNSRSEMNVSTLELGDSALYLCASSSGTGGGREQYFGPGTRLTVT.

The chain is built from TRBV30 and TRBJ2-1; no firm D call. The CDR3 runs 14 residues. The V end was cut by 2 bases, the J end by 0 bases, with 8 bases between. CDR1 is GTSNPN and CDR2 is SVGIG in the germline V gene (reference sequence). Here the CDR3 DNA reads TGTGCCTGGAGTTCTTGGAGCTCCTACAATGAGCAGTTCTTC. Its protein is CAWSSWSSYNEQFF.

The chain couples TRBV30 to TRBJ2-1; maybe TRBD2 (5 bases). The CDR3 extends over 14 amino acids. CDR1 and CDR2 (germline): GTSNPN, SVGIG (reference sequence). With 5 bases removed from V and 3 bases from J, the gap between germline ends came to 14 bases. CDR3: CAWSHRAGYNEQFF. The CDR3, as DNA: TGTGCCTGGTCCCATCGGGCGGGCTACAATGAGCAGTTCTTC. Using reference TRBV30 and TRBJ2-1 for the parts outside the CDR3, the full variable domain is SQTIHQWPATLVQPVGSPLSLECTVEGTSNPNLYWYRQAAGRGLQLLFYSVGIGQISSEVPQNLSASRPQDRQFILSSKKLLLSDSGFYLCAWSHRAGYNEQFFGPGTRLTVL.

This chain links TRBV7-2 with TRBJ2-1, with a tentative D call TRBD1 (6 bases). V was pared by 2 bases and J by 7 bases, with 18 bases between. This CDR3 comprises 16 residues. The V gene's germline CDR1 is SGHTA and CDR2 FQGNSA. The CDR3: CASSLSQGFWRNEQFF. The CDR3 DNA sequence: TGTGCCAGCAGCTTATCGCAGGGGTTTTGGAGGAATGAGCAGTTCTTC.

This chain joins TRBV19 and TRBJ1-1, with 9 bases fitting TRBD1. Unmatched junction bases numbered 8, after V lost 3 bases and J lost 0 bases. In germline, CDR1 is LNHDA, CDR2 SQIVND (reference sequence). CDR3 length equals 17 residues. Here the CDR3 DNA reads TGTGCCAGTAGTATTAGGACAGGGGCGAGGGTGAACACTGAAGCTTTCTTT. Encoded protein: CASSIRTGARVNTEAFF.

This chain connects TRBV11-2 to TRBJ1-4; D is perhaps TRBD1 (6 bases). Germline CDR1 reads SGHAT; CDR2 reads FQNNGV. This CDR3 spans 15 amino acids. The V and J ends lost 1 base and 4 bases respectively, with 10 bases between them. This CDR3 reads CASSLGGRINEKLFF. The CDR3 DNA follows: TGTGCCAGCAGCTTAGGGGGGCGGATTAATGAAAAACTGTTTTTT.

V gene TRBV15 combines with J gene TRBJ2-5; D remains ambiguous. The CDR3 sequence is 14 residues long. Germline CDR1 and CDR2: LNHNV and YYDKDF (reference sequence). V was clipped by 1 base and J by 3 bases, with 9 bases between them. CDR3 loop: CATSRVPVEETQYF. CDR3 in DNA: TGTGCCACCAGCAGAGTGCCGGTTGAAGAGACCCAGTACTTC.

The chain employs TRBV7-9 and TRBJ1-3, with no clear D. Germline CDR1 SEHNR, CDR2 FQNEAQ (reference sequence). Trimming left V 1 base short and J 0 bases short, with 7 bases between. The CDR3 is made up of 15 amino acids. CDR3 residues: CASSLEAYSGNTIYF. The CDR3 region has the DNA TGTGCCAGCAGCTTAGAAGCCTACTCTGGAAACACCATATATTTT.

The rearrangement joins TRBV2 to TRBJ2-7; 9 nucleotides align to TRBD1. The CDR3 has 14 residues. CDR1 and CDR2 from the germline V gene are SNHLY and FYNNEI. J lost 1 base, V lost 6 bases, and 4 bases had no gene match. Here the CDR3 DNA reads TGTGCCAGCAGCGCCGGGACAGGGTCCTACGAGCAGTACTTC. Translating gives CASSAGTGSYEQYF.

The chain is built from TRBV5-1 and TRBJ1-2, with 10 bases that match TRBD1. CDR1 is SGHRS, CDR2 YFSETQ, per germline. V gave up 5 bases and J gave up 6 bases; unmatched junction bases: 10. This CDR3 spans 15 amino acids. CDR3 nucleotide sequence: TGCGCCAGCAGGCACCCGGGACAGGGGTTGGATGGCTACACCTTC. Its protein product is CASRHPGQGLDGYTF.

V usage is TRBV5-6 and J usage is TRBJ2-5, with a possible D match to TRBD1 (6 bases). Germline-derived CDR1 and CDR2 are SGHDT and YYEEEE. The ends were cut back, 1 base at V and 5 bases at J, with 15 bases in the middle. CDR3 length equals 15 residues. CDR3 loop: CASSLIRGSEETQYF. CDR3 bases: TGTGCCAGCAGCTTGATAAGGGGGTCAGAGGAGACCCAGTACTTC.

J is TRBJ2-7 and V is TRBV10-3; no reliable D call. Trimming left V 8 bases short and J 3 bases short, with 8 bases between. The germline CDR1 and CDR2 sequences are ENHRY and SYGVKD. The length of the CDR3 is 11 residues. The CDR3 region has the DNA TGTGCCATCCGAGATTACTACGAGCAGTACTTC. Its translation: CAIRDYYEQYF.

This clone appeared a single time. The chain is built from TRBV14 and TRBJ1-6; D gene ambiguous. Trimming shortened V by 0 bases and J by 5 bases, and 8 bases separated the two germline ends. The CDR3 sequence is 15 residues long. CDR1 and CDR2 (germline): SGHDN, FVKESK. The CDR3 protein is CASSQERRDNSPLHF. CDR3 sequence (DNA): TGTGCCAGCAGCCAAGAGCGGCGGGATAATTCACCCCTCCACTTT. Full variable domain (rest looked up from reference TRBV14 and TRBJ1-6): EAGVTQFPSHSVIEKGQTVTLRCDPISGHDNLYWYRRVMGKEIKFLLHFVKESKQDESGMPNNRFLAERTGGTYSTLKVQPAELEDSGVYFCASSQERRDNSPLHFGNGTRLTVT.

This chain's CDR3 is CASGAGSDVNTEAFF. For the CDR3, the DNA is TGTGCCAGCGGGGCAGGGTCGGACGTGAACACTGAAGCTTTCTTT. The chain couples TRBV2 to TRBJ1-1, with D tentatively TRBD1 (5 bases). Trimming removed 8 bases from V and 0 bases from J, with 16 bases in between. Germline V gene sequence: CDR1 SNHLY, CDR2 FYNNEI. The CDR3 runs to 15 residues. Based on the CDR3 plus reference TRBV2 and TRBJ1-1, the full variable domain is EPEVTQTPSHQVTQMGQEVILRCVPISNHLYFYWYRQILGQKVEFLVSFYNNEISEKSEIFDDQFSVERPDGSNFTLKIRSTKLEDSAMYFCASGAGSDVNTEAFFGQGTRLTVV.

J is TRBJ2-7 and V is TRBV11-2; D uncertain. Per the germline V gene, CDR1 is SGHAT and CDR2 is FQNNGV. V lost 1 base and J 9 bases, leaving 13 bases between the germline ends. CDR3 length equals 13 residues. CDR3 DNA: TGTGCCAGCAGCTTAGTCTGGGCCTACCGGCAGTACTTC. Translating it yields CASSLVWAYRQYF.

The chain is built from TRBV2 and TRBJ2-3; 10 positions match TRBD2. CDR3 length: 15 amino acids. The V and J ends lost 7 bases and 0 bases, in that order; junction bases with no gene match: 4. Germline CDR1 reads SNHLY; CDR2 reads FYNNEI. DNA of the CDR3: TGTGCCAGCAAAAGCGGGAGGGCCAGCACAGATACGCAGTATTTT. It codes for CASKSGRASTDTQYF.

The chain links TRBV27 to TRBJ1-4, with 8 bases lining up with TRBD1. The CDR3 is 13 residues long. Germline V gives CDR1 MNHEY, CDR2 SMNVEV (reference sequence). V shed 6 bases, J shed 6 bases, and the junction held 3 bases outside the gene matches. Written as DNA, the CDR3 is TGTGCCAGCAGCCGGACAGGGTATGAAAAACTGTTTTTT. It codes for CASSRTGYEKLFF.

The V gene is TRBV2, the J gene TRBJ2-7; 13 nucleotides match TRBD2. Trimming took 7 bases from V and 3 from J; bases not matched to a gene: 6. From germline, CDR1 is SNHLY and CDR2 FYNNEI. The CDR3 sequence is 15 residues long. The CDR3 protein is CASNRGLAGRYEQYF. The CDR3 DNA is TGTGCCAGCAATAGGGGACTAGCGGGACGCTACGAGCAGTACTTC. Complete variable domain (other parts from reference TRBV2 and TRBJ2-7): EPEVTQTPSHQVTQMGQEVILRCVPISNHLYFYWYRQILGQKVEFLVSFYNNEISEKSEIFDDQFSVERPDGSNFTLKIRSTKLEDSAMYFCASNRGLAGRYEQYFGPGTRLTVT.

The rearrangement joins TRBV10-3 to TRBJ1-2, with a weak D call TRBD1 (5 bases). Per the germline V gene, CDR1 is ENHRY and CDR2 is SYGVKD. CDR3 length: 15 residues. V lost 4 bases, J lost 8 bases, and 20 bases lay in between. CDR3 DNA sequence: TGTGCCATCAGTGCCTGGGACTCCGTTGGGAGGGGCTACACCTTC. This sequence encodes CAISAWDSVGRGYTF.

This rearrangement joins TRBV27 to TRBJ2-7; 10 bases align to TRBD2. Unmatched junction bases numbered 11, after V lost 7 bases and J lost 5 bases. Germline CDR1 and CDR2: MNHEY and SMNVEV (reference sequence). This CDR3 comprises 15 residues. The CDR3 sequence: CASKTLAGEAHEQYF. The CDR3 bases are TGTGCCAGCAAAACCCTAGCGGGAGAAGCCCACGAGCAGTACTTC.

Of note for this clone: This sample also contains other DNA sequences that code for the same CDR3. The genes are TRBV29-1 and TRBJ2-7; 8 bases fit TRBD2. The junction had 2 bases not matched to a gene; V was cut back by 4 bases and J by 0 bases. Germline loops: CDR1 SQVTM, CDR2 ANQGSEA. The CDR3 is 13 amino acids. CDR3 residues: CSVALAGSYEQYF. CDR3 bases: TGCAGCGTTGCTCTAGCGGGCTCCTACGAGCAGTACTTC.

The chain recombines TRBV11-2 with TRBJ2-7, with TRBD2 as a possible D gene (6 bases). Trimming cost V 2 bases and J 0 bases, with 14 bases left between them. CDR1 is SGHAT and CDR2 is FQNNGV in the germline V gene. The CDR3 spans 16 residues. CDR3 in DNA: TGTGCCAGCAGCTTAAAGGAGGGAGTCTGCTCCTACGAGCAGTACTTC. It encodes CASSLKEGVCSYEQYF.

The chain combines TRBV10-3 with TRBJ2-7, with 8 bases identical to TRBD1. The V gene end was trimmed by 10 bases and the J gene end by 3 bases; junction bases not matched to a gene: 11. CDR1 ENHRY and CDR2 SYGVKD come from the germline V gene. This CDR3 comprises 14 residues. The CDR3 reads CATEETGQVYEQYF. In DNA, the CDR3 is TGTGCCACCGAGGAGACGGGACAGGTCTACGAGCAGTACTTC.